This paragraph reports one T cell receptor (beta chain). The CDR3 spans 11 residues. The data originate from a study of blood T cell repertoires in COVID-19. The method was immunoSEQ multiplex PCR; TCRdb's version includes in-frame clones alone and lacks a portion of them. The table has approximately 330,000 clones, 87% seen once; the top ten hold 7.5% to 10%. The sample consisted of peripheral blood. The V and J genes are TRBV21-1 and TRBJ2-7; the table's D call TRBD1 went unverified against the DNA. TRBV21-1 constitutes a pseudogene. This receptor was taken from a man under 40 with COVID-19, enrolled during active disease. The DNA of the CDR3 is TGTGCCAGCTCAGGTAAGAGCGAGCAGTACTTC. Residues: CASSGKSEQYF.